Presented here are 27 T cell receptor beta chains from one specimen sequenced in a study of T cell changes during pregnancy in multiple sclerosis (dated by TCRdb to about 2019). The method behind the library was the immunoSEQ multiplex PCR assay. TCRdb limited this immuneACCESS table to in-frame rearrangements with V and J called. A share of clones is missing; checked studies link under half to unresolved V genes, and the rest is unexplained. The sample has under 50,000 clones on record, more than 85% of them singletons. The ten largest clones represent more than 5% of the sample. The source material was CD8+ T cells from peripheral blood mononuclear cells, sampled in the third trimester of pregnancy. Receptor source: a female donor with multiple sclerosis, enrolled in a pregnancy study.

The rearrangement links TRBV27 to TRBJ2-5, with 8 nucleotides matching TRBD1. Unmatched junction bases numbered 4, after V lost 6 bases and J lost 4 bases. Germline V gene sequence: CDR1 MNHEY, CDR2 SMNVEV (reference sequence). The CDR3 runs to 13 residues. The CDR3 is CASSYGQGETQYF. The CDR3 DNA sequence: TGTGCCAGCAGCTACGGACAGGGAGAGACCCAGTACTTC.

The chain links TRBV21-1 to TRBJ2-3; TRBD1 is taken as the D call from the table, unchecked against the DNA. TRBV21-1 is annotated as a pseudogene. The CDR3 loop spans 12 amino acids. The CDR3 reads CASRQGADTQYF. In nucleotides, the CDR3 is TGTGCCAGCAGACAGGGTGCAGATACGCAGTATTTT.

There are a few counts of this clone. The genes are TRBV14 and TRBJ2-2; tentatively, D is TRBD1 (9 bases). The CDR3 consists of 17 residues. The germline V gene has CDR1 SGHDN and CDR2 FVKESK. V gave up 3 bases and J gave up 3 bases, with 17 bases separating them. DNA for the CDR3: TGTGCCAGCAGCCAGTTAGCGGGACAGGGTCACACCGGGGAGCTGTTTTTT. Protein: CASSQLAGQGHTGELFF.

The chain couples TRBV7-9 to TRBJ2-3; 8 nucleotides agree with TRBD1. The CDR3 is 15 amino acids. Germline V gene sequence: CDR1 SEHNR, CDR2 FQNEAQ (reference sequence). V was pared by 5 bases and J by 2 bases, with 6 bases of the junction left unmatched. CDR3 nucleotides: TGTGCCAGCAGCCCGAGACAGGGGAACACAGATACGCAGTATTTT. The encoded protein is CASSPRQGNTDTQYF. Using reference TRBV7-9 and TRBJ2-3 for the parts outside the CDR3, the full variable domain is DTGVSQNPRHKITKRGQNVTFRCDPISEHNRLYWYRQTLGQGPEFLTYFQNEAQLEKSRLLSDRFSAERPKGSFSTLEIQRTEQGDSAMYLCASSPRQGNTDTQYFGPGTRLTVL.

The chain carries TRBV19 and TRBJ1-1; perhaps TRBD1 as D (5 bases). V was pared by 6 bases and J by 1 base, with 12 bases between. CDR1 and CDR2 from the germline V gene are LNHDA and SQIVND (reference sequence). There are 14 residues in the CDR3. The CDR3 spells CASRGGWGNTEAFF. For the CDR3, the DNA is TGTGCCAGTAGGGGGGGGTGGGGGAACACTGAAGCTTTCTTT.

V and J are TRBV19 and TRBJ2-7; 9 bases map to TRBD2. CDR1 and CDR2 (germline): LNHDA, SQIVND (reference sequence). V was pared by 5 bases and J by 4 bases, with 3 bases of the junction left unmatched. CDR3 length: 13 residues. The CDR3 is CASSPAGGYEQYF. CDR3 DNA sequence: TGTGCCAGTAGTCCAGCGGGAGGTTACGAGCAGTACTTC.

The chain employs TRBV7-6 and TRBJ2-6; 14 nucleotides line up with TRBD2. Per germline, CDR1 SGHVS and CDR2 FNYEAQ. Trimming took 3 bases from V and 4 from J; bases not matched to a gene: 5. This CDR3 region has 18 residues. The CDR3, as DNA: TGTGCCAGCAGCTTTGGACTAGCGGGAGGCCGGGGGGCCAACGTCCTGACTTTC. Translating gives CASSFGLAGGRGANVLTF.

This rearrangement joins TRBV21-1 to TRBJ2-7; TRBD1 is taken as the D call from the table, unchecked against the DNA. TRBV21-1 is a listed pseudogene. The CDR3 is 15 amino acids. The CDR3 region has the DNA TGTGCCAGCAGGCACCCCGACAGGTTCTCCTACGAGCAGTACTTC. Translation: CASRHPDRFSYEQYF.

CDR3: CASSFSTSGAYEQYF. The CDR3 DNA is TGTGCCAGCAGTTTTAGTACTAGCGGAGCCTACGAGCAGTACTTC. The chain recombines TRBV27 with TRBJ2-7; 8 bases match TRBD2. CDR3 length: 15 amino acids. Losses at the gene ends were 3 bases for V and 2 bases for J; bases not matched to a gene: 6. The germline V gene encodes CDR1 MNHEY and CDR2 SMNVEV (reference sequence).

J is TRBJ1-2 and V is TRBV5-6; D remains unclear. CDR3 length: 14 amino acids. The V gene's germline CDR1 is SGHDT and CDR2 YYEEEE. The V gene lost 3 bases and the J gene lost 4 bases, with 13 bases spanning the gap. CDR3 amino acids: CASSYRESSYGYTF. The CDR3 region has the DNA TGTGCCAGCAGCTACAGAGAAAGTAGCTATGGCTACACCTTC.

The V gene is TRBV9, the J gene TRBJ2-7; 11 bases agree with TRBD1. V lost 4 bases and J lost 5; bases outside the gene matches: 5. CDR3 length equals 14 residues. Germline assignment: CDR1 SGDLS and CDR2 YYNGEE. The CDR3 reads CASSSGTGGHEQYF. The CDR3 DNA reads TGTGCCAGCAGCTCCGGGACAGGGGGTCACGAGCAGTACTTC.

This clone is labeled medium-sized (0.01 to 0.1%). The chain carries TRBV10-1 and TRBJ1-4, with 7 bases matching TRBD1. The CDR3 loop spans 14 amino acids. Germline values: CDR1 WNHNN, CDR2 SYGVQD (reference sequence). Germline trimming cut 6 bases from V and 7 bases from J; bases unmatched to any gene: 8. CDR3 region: CASSLDRRREKLFF. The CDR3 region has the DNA TGCGCCAGCAGCCTGGACAGGAGGCGTGAAAAACTGTTTTTT.

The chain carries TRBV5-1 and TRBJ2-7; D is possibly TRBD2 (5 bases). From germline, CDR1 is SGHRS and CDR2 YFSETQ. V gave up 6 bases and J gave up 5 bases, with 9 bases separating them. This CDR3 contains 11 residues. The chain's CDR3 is CASKPGNEQYF. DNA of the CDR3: TGCGCCAGCAAACCGGGGAACGAGCAGTACTTC.

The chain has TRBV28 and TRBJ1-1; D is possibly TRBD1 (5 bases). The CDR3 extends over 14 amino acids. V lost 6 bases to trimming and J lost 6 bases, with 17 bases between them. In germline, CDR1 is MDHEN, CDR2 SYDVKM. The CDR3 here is CASSLVGGRSEAFF. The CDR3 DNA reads TGTGCCAGCAGCCTCGTGGGGGGAAGGTCTGAAGCTTTCTTT.

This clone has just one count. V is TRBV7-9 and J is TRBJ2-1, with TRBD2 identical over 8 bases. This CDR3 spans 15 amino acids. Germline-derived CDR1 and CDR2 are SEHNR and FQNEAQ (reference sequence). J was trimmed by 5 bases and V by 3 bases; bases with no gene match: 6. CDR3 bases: TGTGCCAGCAGCTTCCCGGGACTAGAGGACAATGAGCAGTTCTTC. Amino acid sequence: CASSFPGLEDNEQFF.

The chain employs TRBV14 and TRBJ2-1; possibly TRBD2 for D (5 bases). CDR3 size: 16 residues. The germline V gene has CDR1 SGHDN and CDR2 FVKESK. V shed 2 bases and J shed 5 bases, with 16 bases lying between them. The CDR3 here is CASSQTLVRADNEQFF. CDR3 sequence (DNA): TGTGCCAGCAGCCAAACACTAGTCCGGGCCGACAATGAGCAGTTCTTC.

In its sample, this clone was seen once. The CDR3, as DNA: TGTGCCAGCTCACCCACGTTTGCGGGAGTCGGCACCGGGGAGCTGTTTTTT. It is translated as CASSPTFAGVGTGELFF. The chain is built from TRBV18 and TRBJ2-2; 7 bases are a match to TRBD2. The junction had 11 bases not matched to a gene; V was cut back by 3 bases and J by 4 bases. The CDR3 has 17 residues. Per the germline V gene, CDR1 is KGHSH and CDR2 is LQKENI. Drawing the rest from reference TRBV18 and TRBJ2-2, the complete variable domain is NAGVMQNPRHLVRRRGQEARLRCSPMKGHSHVYWYRQLPEEGLKFMVYLQKENIIDESGMPKERFSAEFPKEGPSILRIQQVVRGDSAAYFCASSPTFAGVGTGELFFGEGSRLTVL.

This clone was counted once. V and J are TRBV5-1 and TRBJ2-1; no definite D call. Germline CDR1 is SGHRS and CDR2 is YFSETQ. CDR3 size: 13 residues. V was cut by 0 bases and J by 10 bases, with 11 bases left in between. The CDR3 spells CASSLEASLEQFF. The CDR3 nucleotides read TGCGCCAGCAGCTTGGAAGCGTCTTTAGAGCAGTTCTTC.

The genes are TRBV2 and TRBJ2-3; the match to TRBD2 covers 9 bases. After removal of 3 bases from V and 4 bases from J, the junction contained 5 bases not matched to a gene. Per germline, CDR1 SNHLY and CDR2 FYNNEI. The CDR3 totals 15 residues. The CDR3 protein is CASSEDSGRADTQYF. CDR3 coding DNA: TGTGCCAGCAGTGAGGATAGCGGGAGAGCAGATACGCAGTATTTT.

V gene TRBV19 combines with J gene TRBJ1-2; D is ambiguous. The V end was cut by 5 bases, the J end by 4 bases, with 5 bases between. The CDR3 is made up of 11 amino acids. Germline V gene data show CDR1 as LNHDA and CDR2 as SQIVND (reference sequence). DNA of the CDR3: TGTGCCAGTAGTGACACCTATGGCTACACCTTC. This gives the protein CASSDTYGYTF. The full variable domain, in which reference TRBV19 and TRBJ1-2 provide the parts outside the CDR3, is DGGITQSPKYLFRKEGQNVTLSCEQNLNHDAMYWYRQDPGQGLRLIYYSQIVNDFQKGDIAEGYSVSREKKESFPLTVTSAQKNPTAFYLCASSDTYGYTFGSGTRLTVV.

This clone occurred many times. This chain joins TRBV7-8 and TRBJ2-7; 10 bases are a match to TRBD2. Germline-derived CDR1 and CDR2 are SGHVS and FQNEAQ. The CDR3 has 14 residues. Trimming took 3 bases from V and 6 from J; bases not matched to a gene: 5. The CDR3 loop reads CASSFLAGGGEQYF. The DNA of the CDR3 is TGTGCCAGCAGCTTCTTAGCGGGAGGCGGCGAGCAGTACTTC.

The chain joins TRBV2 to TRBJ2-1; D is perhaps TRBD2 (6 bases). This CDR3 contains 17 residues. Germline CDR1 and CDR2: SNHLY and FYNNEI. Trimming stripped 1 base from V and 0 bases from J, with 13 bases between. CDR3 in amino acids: CASSEGTSPSSYNEQFF. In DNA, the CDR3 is TGTGCCAGCAGTGAAGGAACTAGCCCCAGCTCCTACAATGAGCAGTTCTTC.

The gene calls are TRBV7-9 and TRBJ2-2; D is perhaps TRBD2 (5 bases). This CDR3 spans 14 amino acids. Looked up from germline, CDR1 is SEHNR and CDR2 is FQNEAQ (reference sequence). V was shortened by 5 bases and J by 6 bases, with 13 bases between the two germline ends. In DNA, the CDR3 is TGTGCCAGCAGCGAGGGCGTTGGGGCCGGGGAGCTGTTTTTT. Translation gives CASSEGVGAGELFF.

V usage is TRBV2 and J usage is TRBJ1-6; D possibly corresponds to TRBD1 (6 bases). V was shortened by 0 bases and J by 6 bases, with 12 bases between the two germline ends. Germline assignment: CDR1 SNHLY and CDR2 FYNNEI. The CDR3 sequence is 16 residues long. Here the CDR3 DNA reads TGTGCCAGCAGTGAAGCGCTTGTACAGGGTAATTCACCCCTCCACTTT. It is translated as CASSEALVQGNSPLHF.

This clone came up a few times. CDR3 DNA: TGTGCCAGTAGTATAGAAAACCCAGGGTGGGGCTACACCTTC. It encodes CASSIENPGWGYTF. This chain links TRBV19 with TRBJ1-2, with a tentative D call TRBD1 (5 bases). The CDR3 loop spans 14 amino acids. In germline, CDR1 is LNHDA, CDR2 SQIVND (reference sequence). V lost 0 bases and J lost 8, with 13 bases in between.

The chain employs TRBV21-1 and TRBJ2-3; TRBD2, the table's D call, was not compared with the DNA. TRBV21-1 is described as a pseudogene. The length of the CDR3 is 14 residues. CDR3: CASRSGSRADTQYF. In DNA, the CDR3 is TGTGCCAGCAGGAGCGGGAGTCGGGCAGATACGCAGTATTTT.

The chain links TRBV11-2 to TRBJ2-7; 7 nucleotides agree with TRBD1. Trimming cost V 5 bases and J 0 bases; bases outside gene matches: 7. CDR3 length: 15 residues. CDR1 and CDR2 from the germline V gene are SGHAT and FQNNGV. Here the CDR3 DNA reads TGTGCCAGCAGCCAGGGGACAGACTTCTCCTACGAGCAGTACTTC. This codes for CASSQGTDFSYEQYF.